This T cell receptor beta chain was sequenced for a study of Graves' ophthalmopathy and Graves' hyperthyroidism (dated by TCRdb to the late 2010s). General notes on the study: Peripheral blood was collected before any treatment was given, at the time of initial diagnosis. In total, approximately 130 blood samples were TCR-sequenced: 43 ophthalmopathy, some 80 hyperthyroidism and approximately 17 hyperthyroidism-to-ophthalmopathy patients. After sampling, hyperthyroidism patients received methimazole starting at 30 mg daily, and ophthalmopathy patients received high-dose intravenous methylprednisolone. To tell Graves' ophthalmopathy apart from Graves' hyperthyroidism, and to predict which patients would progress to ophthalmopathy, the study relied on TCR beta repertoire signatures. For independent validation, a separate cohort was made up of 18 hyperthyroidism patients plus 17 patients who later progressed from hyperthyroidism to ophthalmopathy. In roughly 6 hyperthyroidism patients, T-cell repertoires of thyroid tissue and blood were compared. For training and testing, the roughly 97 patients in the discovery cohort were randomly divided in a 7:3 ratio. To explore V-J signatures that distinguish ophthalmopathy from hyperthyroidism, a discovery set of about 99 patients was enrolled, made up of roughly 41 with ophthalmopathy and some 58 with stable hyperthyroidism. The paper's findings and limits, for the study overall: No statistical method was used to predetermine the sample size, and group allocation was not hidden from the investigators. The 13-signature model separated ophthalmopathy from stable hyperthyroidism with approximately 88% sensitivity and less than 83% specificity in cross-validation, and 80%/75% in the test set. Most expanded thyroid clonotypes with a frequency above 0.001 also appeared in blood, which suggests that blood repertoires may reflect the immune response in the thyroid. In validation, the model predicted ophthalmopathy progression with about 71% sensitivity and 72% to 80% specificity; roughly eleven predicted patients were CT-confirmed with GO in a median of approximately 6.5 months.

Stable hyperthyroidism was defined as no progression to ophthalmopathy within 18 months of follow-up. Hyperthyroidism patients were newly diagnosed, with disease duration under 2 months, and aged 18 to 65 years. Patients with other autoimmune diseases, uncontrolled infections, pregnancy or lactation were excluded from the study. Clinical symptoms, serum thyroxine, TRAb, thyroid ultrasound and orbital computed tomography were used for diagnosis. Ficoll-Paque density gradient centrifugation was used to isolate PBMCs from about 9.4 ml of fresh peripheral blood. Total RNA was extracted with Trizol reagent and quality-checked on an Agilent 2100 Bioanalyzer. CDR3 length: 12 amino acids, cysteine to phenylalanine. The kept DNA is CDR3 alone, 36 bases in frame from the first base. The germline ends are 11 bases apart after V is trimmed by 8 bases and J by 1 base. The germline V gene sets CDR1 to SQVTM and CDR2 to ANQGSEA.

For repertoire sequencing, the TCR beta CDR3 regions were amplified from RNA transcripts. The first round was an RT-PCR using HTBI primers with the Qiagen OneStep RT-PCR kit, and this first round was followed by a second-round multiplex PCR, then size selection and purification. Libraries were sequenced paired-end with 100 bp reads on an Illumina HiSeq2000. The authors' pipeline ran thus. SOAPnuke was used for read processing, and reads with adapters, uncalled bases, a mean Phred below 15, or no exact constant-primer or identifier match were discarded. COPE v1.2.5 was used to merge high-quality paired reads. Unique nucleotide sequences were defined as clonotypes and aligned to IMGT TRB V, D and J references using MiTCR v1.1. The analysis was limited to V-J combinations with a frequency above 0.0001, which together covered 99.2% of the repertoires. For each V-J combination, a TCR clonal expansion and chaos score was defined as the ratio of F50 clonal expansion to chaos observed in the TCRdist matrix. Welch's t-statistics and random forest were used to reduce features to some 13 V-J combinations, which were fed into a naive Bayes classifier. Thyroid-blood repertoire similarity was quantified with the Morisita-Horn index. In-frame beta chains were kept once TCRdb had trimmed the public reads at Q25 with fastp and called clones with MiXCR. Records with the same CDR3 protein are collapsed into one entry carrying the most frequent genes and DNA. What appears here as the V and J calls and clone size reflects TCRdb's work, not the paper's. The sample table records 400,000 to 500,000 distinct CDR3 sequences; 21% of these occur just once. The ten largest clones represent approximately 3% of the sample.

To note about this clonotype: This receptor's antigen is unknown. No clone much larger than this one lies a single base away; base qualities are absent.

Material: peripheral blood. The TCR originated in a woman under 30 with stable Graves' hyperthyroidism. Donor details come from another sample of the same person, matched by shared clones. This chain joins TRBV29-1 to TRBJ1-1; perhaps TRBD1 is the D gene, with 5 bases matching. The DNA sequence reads TGCAGCTTCGGGGGGGGGAACACTGAAGCTTTCTTT. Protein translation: CSFGGGNTEAFF.